The 7 T cell receptor beta chains below come from one sample, sequenced in a study of tumor and adjacent non-tumor tissue in lung cancer listed by TCRdb under 2018. Bulk unsorted tissue served as the source for RNA extraction, and RNA quality was assessed using a NanoDrop ND-1000 and an Agilent 2100. For the normal lung samples, distant non-tumor tissue was collected more than 3 cm away from the tumor edge. Library preparation used multiplex PCR. This sample was sequenced with an Illumina HiSeq 2500. TCRbeta libraries were constructed through three rounds of nested PCR with primers (Table S4) according to protocols modified from ARM-PCR. TCRdb reran the public reads through fastp at Q25 and MiXCR, keeping productive beta chains. Each CDR3 protein gets just one entry, which takes the most common genes and DNA from the rows behind it. The sample data list 90,000 to 100,000 distinct CDR3 sequences, and 75% to 90% of these were observed just once. The ten largest clones capture 30% of the sample.

The sequencing sample was made of distant non-tumor lung tissue. These receptors all come from a man between 60 and 75 years old with small cell lung cancer.

Remarks on this clonotype: The conserved final phenylalanine or tryptophan is absent from the CDR3, which likely points to a read error. Because the CDR3's place on the DNA is in doubt, the DNA is left out and the CDR3 is given as listed by TCRdb. The J gene is TRBJ2-3, the V gene TRBV6-5; no check of the table's D call, TRBD2, against the DNA was made. Germline-derived CDR1 and CDR2 are MNHEY and SVGAGI. The CDR3 is 18 residues long, counting both termini. CDR3 amino acids: CASSSSGRASPSTDTQFL.

The chain uses TRBV6-1 and TRBJ2-2, with TRBD2 identical over 10 bases. Germline trimming cut 10 bases from V and 3 bases from J; bases unmatched to any gene: 5. Germline CDR1 and CDR2: MNHNS and SASEGT. The CDR3 totals 14 residues. CDR3 protein: CAKRLAGDTGELFF. DNA for the CDR3: TGTGCCAAAAGACTAGCGGGTGACACCGGGGAGCTGTTTTTT.

This chain joins TRBV7-3 and TRBJ2-5; either TRBD1 or TRBD2 may fit D (5 bases each). This CDR3 contains 15 residues. V lost 6 bases and J 5 bases, leaving 19 bases between the germline ends. Looked up from germline, CDR1 is SGHTA and CDR2 is FQGTGA. The CDR3 region has the DNA TGTGCCAGCAGGCAATCCGGGACGCCGGAGGAGACCCAGTACTTC. This sequence encodes CASRQSGTPEETQYF.

In regard to this clonotype: The conserved phenylalanine or tryptophan is not found at the CDR3 terminus, so this likely reflects a read error. The J gene is TRBJ2-7, the V gene TRBV5-5; TRBD2 matches 11 bases. The CDR3 spans 16 residues. Germline V gives CDR1 SGHKS, CDR2 YYEKEE (reference sequence). The CDR3, as DNA: TGTGCCAGCAGCTTGGGTCTAGCGGGAGGTTGGTACGTGCAGTACTCC. Translating it yields CASSLGLAGGWYVQYS.

Points on this clonotype: One junction end does not reproduce the germline sequence, and a read error may be involved. The rearrangement uses TRBV5-4 and TRBJ2-1, with 9 bases fitting TRBD2. The germline V gene encodes CDR1 SGHNT and CDR2 YYREEE (reference sequence). This CDR3 region has 13 residues. The CDR3 sequence is CAYGQRGVNERFF. DNA for the CDR3: TGTGCCTACGGCCAGCGGGGGGTCAATGAGCGGTTCTTC.

Remarks on this clonotype: At one boundary the junction diverges from the germline segment, which might be a read error. The chain carries TRBV5-5 and TRBJ2-1; TRBD2 matches at 8 bases. Germline CDR1 reads SGHKS; CDR2 reads YYEKEE (reference sequence). The CDR3 contains 20 residues. As DNA, the CDR3 is TGTGCCAGCAGGCCTGAAACTAGCGGAACCCTTTTGTCCCGGGAGAATGAGCAATTCTTC. It yields the protein CASRPETSGTLLSRENEQFF.

Comments on this clonotype: This clone may be a read error of a much larger clone one base away. The chain carries TRBV20-1 and TRBJ2-3; 10 positions match TRBD1. The CDR3 extends over 14 amino acids. CDR1 is DFQATT and CDR2 is SNEGSKA in the germline V gene (reference sequence). This CDR3 is CSAGEGTGVVTQYF. DNA of the CDR3: TGCAGTGCTGGAGAGGGGACAGGGGTTGTTACGCAGTATTTT.